This TCR beta chain was sequenced for a study of blood T cells in healthy people across ages. The study, taken as a whole, reports: Across the age range, TCR beta diversity per million T cells fell in a roughly linear way.

Every sample had a minimum of 6 million PBMCs isolated. On this clonotype: What it binds is not known.

V shed 4 bases and J 4 bases; nucleotides not matched to a gene: 11. This CDR3 has 16 amino acids. CDR1 and CDR2 (germline): SGHTA, FQGNSA. Using a J-beta primer mix together with a sample-barcoded 5' primer, a second PCR was run for roughly 6 to 11 cycles. Each single sample gave us at least 2.5 million CDR3-containing paired-end reads. TCRdb analysed the 5' RACE reads with MiXCR anew, one entry per CDR3 protein. The table shows 600,000 or so distinct CDR3 sequences, with under 55% occurring only once. The chain couples TRBV7-2 to TRBJ1-2; 8 bases are a match to TRBD1. Sequencing was performed on blood. The source of this sequence is a man at least 80 years old in good health. CDR3 residues: CASSSPGTGNFYGYTF. CDR3 sequence (DNA): TGTGCCAGCAGCTCCCCCGGGACAGGCAATTTCTATGGCTACACCTTC. The complete variable domain, with remaining parts taken from reference TRBV7-2 and TRBJ1-2, reads GAGVSQSPSNKVTEKGKDVELRCDPISGHTALYWYRQSLGQGLEFLIYFQGNSAPDKSGLPSDRFSAERTGGSVSTLTIQRTQQEDSAVYLCASSSPGTGNFYGYTFGSGTRLTVV.